These T cell receptor beta chains were read from a single sample in a study of response to subunit inactivated influenza vaccine. One entry per CDR3 protein, called by TCRdb with MiXCR from the RT-PCR reads. This table has a few hundred thousand distinct CDR3 sequences, approximately 7.3% appearing once. Here the sequenced sample was PBMCs from blood, taken roughly 24 months after vaccination. The receptor source for this set is a man between 45 and 75 years old who received an inactivated influenza vaccine. CDR3s include the opening cysteine and the closing phenylalanine or tryptophan. D genes are given only for firm matches. Clone size, where shown, is once, few, many, or a class for clones that have expanded.

D	V	J	size	CDR3	DNA
-	TRBV7-3	TRBJ1-6	few	CASSPGGARGNSPLHF	TGTGCCAGCAGCCCCGGGGGGGCCCGGGGGAATTCACCCCTCCACTTT
TRBD1	TRBV20-1	TRBJ2-7	-	CSARLLQGFSYEQYF	TGCAGTGCCAGGCTCCTACAGGGGTTCTCCTACGAGCAGTACTTC
TRBD1	TRBV20-1	TRBJ2-7	many	CSALSDRGNSYEQYF	TGCAGTGCTCTCTCCGACAGGGGCAATTCCTACGAGCAGTACTTC
-	TRBV20-1	TRBJ2-7	many	CSARSPGGYEQYF	TGCAGTGCTAGAAGTCCCGGTGGGTACGAGCAGTACTTC
-	TRBV4-3	TRBJ2-1	few	CASSSSLSYNEQFF	TGCGCCAGCAGCTCTTCCTTGTCCTACAATGAGCAGTTCTTC
TRBD2	TRBV20-1	TRBJ2-5	many	CTCSGLAKETQYF	TGCACCTGCTCTGGACTAGCCAAAGAGACCCAGTACTTC
-	TRBV20-1	TRBJ2-1	many	CSARDFGVSSYNEQFF	TGCAGTGCTAGAGATTTCGGCGTGAGCTCCTACAATGAGCAGTTCTTC
-	TRBV29-1	TRBJ2-5	-	CSVDTQQLSPQYF	TGCAGCGTTGACACTCAACAGCTTAGCCCCCAGTACTTC
-	TRBV20-1	TRBJ2-7	-	CSASGSRGWSHEQYF	TGCAGTGCTAGTGGTTCTCGCGGCTGGTCCCACGAGCAGTACTTC
-	TRBV7-2	TRBJ1-2	few	CASSLQAGTYGYTF	TGTGCCAGCAGCTTACAAGCCGGAACCTATGGCTACACCTTC
TRBD1	TRBV7-2	TRBJ2-7	few	CASSPPGQGLGEQYF	TGTGCCAGCAGTCCTCCGGGACAGGGTTTGGGGGAGCAGTACTTC
-	TRBV20-1	TRBJ2-1	-	CSARDRITRSSYNEQFF	TGCAGTGCTAGAGATAGAATTACTCGGAGCTCCTACAATGAGCAGTTCTTC
TRBD2	TRBV20-1	TRBJ2-2	-	CSARDSQRGYTGELFF	TGCAGTGCTAGAGATAGCCAGCGGGGTTACACCGGGGAGCTGTTTTTT
TRBD1	TRBV29-1	TRBJ2-5	-	CSVGQVRETQYF	TGCAGCGTGGGACAGGTGCGGGAGACCCAGTACTTC
-	TRBV6-5	TRBJ1-5	few	CASSLQGSGQPQHF	TGTGCCAGCAGCTTACAGGGAAGTGGGCAGCCCCAGCATTTT
-	TRBV20-1	TRBJ2-3	many	CSASEGGAGTDTQYF	TGCAGTGCTAGTGAGGGCGGGGCCGGCACAGATACGCAGTATTTT
TRBD1	TRBV28	TRBJ2-7	few	CASTTGQGNEQYF	TGTGCCAGCACAACGGGACAGGGCAACGAGCAGTACTTC
-	TRBV28	TRBJ2-5	-	CASRNLDQGRETQYF	TGTGCCAGCAGAAACCTCGACCAGGGGCGGGAGACCCAGTACTTC
-	TRBV20-1	TRBJ2-4	many	CSARVQSKNIQYF	TGCAGTGCTAGGGTGCAGAGCAAAAACATTCAGTACTTC
TRBD1	TRBV29-1	TRBJ2-1	few	CSAKTGQGGNNEQFF	TGCAGCGCTAAGACCGGACAGGGGGGGAACAATGAGCAGTTCTTC
-	TRBV11-2	TRBJ1-1	few	CASSFGEYTEAFF	TGTGCCAGCAGCTTCGGGGAATACACTGAAGCTTTCTTT
TRBD1	TRBV29-1	TRBJ2-7	-	CSVEVQGYEQYF	TGCAGCGTTGAAGTACAGGGGTACGAGCAGTACTTC
-	TRBV6-1	TRBJ2-7	few	CASSVKGRRPGEQYF	TGTGCCAGCAGTGTAAAGGGGAGACGGCCTGGCGAGCAGTACTTC
-	TRBV12-3/TRBV12-4	TRBJ2-1	few	CASSRGRLIHNEQFF	TGTGCCAGCAGTAGGGGCAGGCTCATTCACAATGAGCAGTTCTTC